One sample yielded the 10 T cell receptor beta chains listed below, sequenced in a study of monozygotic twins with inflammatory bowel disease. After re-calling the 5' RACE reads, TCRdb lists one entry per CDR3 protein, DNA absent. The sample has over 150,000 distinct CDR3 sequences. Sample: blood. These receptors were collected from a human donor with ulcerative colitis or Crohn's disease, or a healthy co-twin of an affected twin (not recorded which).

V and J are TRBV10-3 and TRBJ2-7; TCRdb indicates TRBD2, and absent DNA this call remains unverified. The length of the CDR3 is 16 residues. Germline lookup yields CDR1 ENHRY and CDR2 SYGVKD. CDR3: CAISESARTSPTRQYF.

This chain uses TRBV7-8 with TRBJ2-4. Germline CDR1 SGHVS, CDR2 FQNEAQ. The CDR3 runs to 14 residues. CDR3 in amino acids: CASSLGLRKNIQYF. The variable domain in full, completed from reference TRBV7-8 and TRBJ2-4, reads GAGVSQSPRYKVAKRGQDVALRCDPISGHVSLFWYQQALGQGPEFLTYFQNEAQLDKSGLPSDRFFAERPEGSVSTLKIQRTQQEDSAVYLCASSLGLRKNIQYFGAGTRLSVL.

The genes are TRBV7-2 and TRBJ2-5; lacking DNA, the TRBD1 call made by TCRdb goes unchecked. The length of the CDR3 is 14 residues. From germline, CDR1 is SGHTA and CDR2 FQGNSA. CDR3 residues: CASSFQTGRETQYF. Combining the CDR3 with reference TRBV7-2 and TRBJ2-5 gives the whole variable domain GAGVSQSPSNKVTEKGKDVELRCDPISGHTALYWYRQSLGQGLEFLIYFQGNSAPDKSGLPSDRFSAERTGGSVSTLTIQRTQQEDSAVYLCASSFQTGRETQYFGPGTRLLVL.

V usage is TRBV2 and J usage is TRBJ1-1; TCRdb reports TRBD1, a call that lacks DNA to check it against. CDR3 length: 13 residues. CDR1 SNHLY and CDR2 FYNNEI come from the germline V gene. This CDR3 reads CASNRGVNTEAFF.

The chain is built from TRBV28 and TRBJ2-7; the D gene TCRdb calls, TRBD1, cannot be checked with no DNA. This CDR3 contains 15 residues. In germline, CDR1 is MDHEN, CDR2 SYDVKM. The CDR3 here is CAGFPGTGRAYEQYF.

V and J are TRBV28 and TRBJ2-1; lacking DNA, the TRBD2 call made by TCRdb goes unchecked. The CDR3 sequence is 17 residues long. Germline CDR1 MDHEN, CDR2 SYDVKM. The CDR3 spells CASSFPPTLKAGNEQFF.

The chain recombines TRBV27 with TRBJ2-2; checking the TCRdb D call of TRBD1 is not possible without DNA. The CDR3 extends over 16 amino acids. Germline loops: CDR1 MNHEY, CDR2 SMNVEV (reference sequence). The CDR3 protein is CASSSTRQGWAGELFF.

The CDR3 protein is CSVYGGRAGTQYF. V is TRBV20-1 and J is TRBJ2-5; the TCRdb D gene call, TRBD1, has no DNA to confirm it. The CDR3 sequence is 13 residues long. Germline values: CDR1 DFQATT, CDR2 SNEGSKA (reference sequence).

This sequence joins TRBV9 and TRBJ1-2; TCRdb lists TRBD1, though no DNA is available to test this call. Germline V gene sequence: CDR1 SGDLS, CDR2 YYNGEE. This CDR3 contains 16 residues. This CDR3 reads CASTRTGAGGDYGYTF.

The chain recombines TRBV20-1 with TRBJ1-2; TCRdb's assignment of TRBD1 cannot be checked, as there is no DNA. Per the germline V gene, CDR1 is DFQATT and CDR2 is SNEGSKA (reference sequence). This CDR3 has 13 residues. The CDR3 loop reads CSARDRGYYGYTF.